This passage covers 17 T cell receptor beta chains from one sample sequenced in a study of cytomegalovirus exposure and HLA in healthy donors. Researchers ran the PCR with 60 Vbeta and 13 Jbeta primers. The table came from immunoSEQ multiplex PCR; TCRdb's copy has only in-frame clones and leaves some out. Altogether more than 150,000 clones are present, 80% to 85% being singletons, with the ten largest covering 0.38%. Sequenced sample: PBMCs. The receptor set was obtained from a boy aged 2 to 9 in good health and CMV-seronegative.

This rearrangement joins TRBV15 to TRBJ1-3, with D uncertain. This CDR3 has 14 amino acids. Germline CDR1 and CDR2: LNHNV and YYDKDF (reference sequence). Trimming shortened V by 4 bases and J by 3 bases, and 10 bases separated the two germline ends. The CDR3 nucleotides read TGTGCCACCAGCACCGTAGTAAATGGAAACACCATATATTTT. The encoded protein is CATSTVVNGNTIYF. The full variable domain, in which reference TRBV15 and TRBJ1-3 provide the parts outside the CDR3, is DAMVIQNPRYQVTQFGKPVTLSCSQTLNHNVMYWYQQKSSQAPKLLFHYYDKDFNNEADTPDNFQSRRPNTSFCFLDIRSPGLGDTAMYLCATSTVVNGNTIYFGEGSWLTVV.

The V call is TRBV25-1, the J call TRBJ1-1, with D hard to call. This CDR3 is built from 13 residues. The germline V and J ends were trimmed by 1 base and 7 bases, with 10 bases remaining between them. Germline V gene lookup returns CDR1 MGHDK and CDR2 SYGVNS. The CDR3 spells CASSEFWQFEAFF. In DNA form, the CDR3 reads TGTGCCAGCAGTGAATTCTGGCAGTTTGAAGCTTTCTTT.

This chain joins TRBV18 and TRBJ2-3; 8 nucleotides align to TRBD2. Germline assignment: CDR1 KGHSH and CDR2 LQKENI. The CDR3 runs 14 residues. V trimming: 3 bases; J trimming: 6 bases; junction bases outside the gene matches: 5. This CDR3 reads CASSPSGRGDTQYF. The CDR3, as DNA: TGTGCCAGCTCACCGAGCGGGAGAGGGGATACGCAGTATTTT.

The CDR3 loop reads CASSLVRGTEAFF. The CDR3, as DNA: TGTGCCAGCAGCTTAGTAAGGGGTACTGAAGCTTTCTTT. This sequence joins TRBV7-2 and TRBJ1-1; D may be TRBD1 (5 bases). The germline gives CDR1 SGHTA, CDR2 FQGNSA. The CDR3 is 13 amino acids. V was trimmed by 1 base and J by 5 bases, leaving 8 bases between them.

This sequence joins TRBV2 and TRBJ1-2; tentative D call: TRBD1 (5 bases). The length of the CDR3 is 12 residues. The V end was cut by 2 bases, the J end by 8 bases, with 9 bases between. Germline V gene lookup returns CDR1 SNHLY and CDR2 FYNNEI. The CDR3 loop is CASSELGGGYTF. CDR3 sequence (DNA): TGTGCCAGCAGTGAACTGGGGGGAGGCTACACCTTC. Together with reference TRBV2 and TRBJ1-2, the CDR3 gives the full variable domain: EPEVTQTPSHQVTQMGQEVILRCVPISNHLYFYWYRQILGQKVEFLVSFYNNEISEKSEIFDDQFSVERPDGSNFTLKIRSTKLEDSAMYFCASSELGGGYTFGSGTRLTVV.

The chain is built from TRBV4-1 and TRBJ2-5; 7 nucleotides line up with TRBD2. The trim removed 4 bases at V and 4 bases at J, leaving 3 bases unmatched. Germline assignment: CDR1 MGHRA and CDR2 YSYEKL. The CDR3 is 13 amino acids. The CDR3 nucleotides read TGCGCCAGCAGCCGGACTAGAGTAGAGACCCAGTACTTC. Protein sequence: CASSRTRVETQYF.

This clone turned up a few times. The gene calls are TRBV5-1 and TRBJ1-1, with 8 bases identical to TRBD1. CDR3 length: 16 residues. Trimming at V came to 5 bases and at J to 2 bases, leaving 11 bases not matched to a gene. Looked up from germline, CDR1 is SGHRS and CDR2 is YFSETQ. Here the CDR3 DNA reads TGCGCCAGCAGGTCACGGCAGGGGGCCCGTAACACTGAAGCTTTCTTT. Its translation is CASRSRQGARNTEAFF.

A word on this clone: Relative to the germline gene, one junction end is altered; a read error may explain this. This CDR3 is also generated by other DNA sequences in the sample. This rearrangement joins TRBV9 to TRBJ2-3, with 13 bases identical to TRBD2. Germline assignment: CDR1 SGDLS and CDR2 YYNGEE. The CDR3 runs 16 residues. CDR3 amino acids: CASSLGLAGTTDTQYF. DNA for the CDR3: TGCGCCAGCAGCTTGGGACTAGCGGGGACCACAGATACGCAGTATTTT. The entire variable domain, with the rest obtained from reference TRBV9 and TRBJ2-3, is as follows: DSGVTQTPKHLITATGQRVTLRCSPRSGDLSVYWYQQSLDQGLQFLIQYYNGEERAKGNILERFSAQQFPDLHSELNLSSLELGDSALYFCASSLGLAGTTDTQYFGPGTRLTVL.

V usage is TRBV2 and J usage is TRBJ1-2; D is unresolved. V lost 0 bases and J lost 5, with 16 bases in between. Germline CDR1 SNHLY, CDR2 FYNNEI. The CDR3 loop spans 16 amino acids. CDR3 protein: CASSEASRGGSYGYTF. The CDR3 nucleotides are TGTGCCAGCAGTGAAGCGAGCCGGGGTGGCTCTTATGGCTACACCTTC.

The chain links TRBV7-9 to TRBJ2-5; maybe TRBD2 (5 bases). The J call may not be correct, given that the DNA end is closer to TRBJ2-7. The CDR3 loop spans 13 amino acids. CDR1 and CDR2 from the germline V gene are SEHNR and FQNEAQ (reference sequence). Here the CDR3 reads CASSLDGGYEQYF. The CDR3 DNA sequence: TGTGCCAGCAGCTTAGACGGAGGTTACGAGCAGTACTTC.

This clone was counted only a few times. CDR3 region: CATSRAARAMNTEAFF. The CDR3 region has the DNA TGTGCCACCAGCAGAGCGGCGCGGGCGATGAACACTGAAGCTTTCTTT. This chain joins TRBV15 and TRBJ1-1; no firm D call. Trimming took off 1 base at V and 0 bases at J, with 12 bases between the two ends. CDR1 and CDR2 from the germline V gene are LNHNV and YYDKDF (reference sequence). The CDR3 length is 16 residues.

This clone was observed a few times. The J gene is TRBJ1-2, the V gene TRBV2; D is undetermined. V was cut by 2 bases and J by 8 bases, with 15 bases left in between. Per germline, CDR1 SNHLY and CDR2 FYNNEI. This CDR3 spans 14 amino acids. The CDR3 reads CASSELGEDGGYTF. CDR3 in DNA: TGTGCCAGCAGTGAACTTGGGGAGGACGGGGGCTACACCTTC.

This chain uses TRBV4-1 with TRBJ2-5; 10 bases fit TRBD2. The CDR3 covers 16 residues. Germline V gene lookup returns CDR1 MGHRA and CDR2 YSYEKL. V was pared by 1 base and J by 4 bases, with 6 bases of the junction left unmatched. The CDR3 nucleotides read TGCGCCAGCAGCCAAGGGCTAGCGGGAGTGAGAGAGACCCAGTACTTC. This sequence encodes CASSQGLAGVRETQYF.

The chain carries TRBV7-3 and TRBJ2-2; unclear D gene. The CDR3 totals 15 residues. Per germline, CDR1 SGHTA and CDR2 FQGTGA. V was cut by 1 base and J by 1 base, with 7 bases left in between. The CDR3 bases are TGTGCCAGCAGCTTAAAGCCGTGGAACACCGGGGAGCTGTTTTTT. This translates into CASSLKPWNTGELFF.

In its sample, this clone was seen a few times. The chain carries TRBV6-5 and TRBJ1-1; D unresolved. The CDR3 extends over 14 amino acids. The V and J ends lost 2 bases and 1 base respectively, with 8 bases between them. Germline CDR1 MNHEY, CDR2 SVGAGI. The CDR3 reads CASSYVEGNTEAFF. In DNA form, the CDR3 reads TGTGCCAGCAGTTACGTGGAGGGGAACACTGAAGCTTTCTTT.

Here the CDR3 reads CASSSNYEQYF. CDR3 sequence (DNA): TGTGCCAGCAGCTCTAACTACGAGCAGTACTTC. The J gene is TRBJ2-7, the V gene TRBV5-4; D not certain. Germline V CDR1 and CDR2: SGHNT, YYREEE (reference sequence). V lost 3 bases and J 3 bases, leaving 4 bases between the germline ends. The CDR3 totals 11 residues.

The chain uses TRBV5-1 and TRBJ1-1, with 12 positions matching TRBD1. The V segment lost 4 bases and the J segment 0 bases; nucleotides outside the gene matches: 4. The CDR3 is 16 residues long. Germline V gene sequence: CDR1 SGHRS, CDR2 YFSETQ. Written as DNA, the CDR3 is TGCGCCAGCAGCCCCGGGACAGGGGGCTTGAACACTGAAGCTTTCTTT. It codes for CASSPGTGGLNTEAFF.